These T cell receptor beta chains were read from a single sample in a study of T-cell reconstitution after alpha-beta-depleted transplantation in children. TCRdb fed the PCR reads into MiXCR, producing one record per CDR3 protein. The sample shows some 500,000 distinct CDR3 sequences, about 30% of them seen only once. This specimen was PBMCs from the stem cell graft donor, taken from the stem cell graft. Receptor source: a human donor who donated a stem cell graft to a child with aplastic anemia. CDR3s include the opening cysteine and the closing phenylalanine or tryptophan. A D gene is named only where the DNA matches it firmly. The size entry is marked missing in some rows and otherwise reads once, few, many or a size class.

>TRBD2|TRBJ2-7|TRBV20-1|few
TGCAGTGCTCACGGGACGCTAGCGGGAGGCGAGCAGTACTTC
CSAHGTLAGGEQYF
>TRBD2|TRBJ2-2|TRBV12-3/TRBV12-4|few
TGTGCCAGCAGTATCGCCGGGGGGACCCTGGAGCTGTTTTTT
CASSIAGGTLELFF
>.|TRBJ2-5|TRBV6-2/TRBV6-3|.
TGTGCCAGCAGTTACTCGAAGCAAGAGACCCAGTACTTC
CASSYSKQETQYF
>.|TRBJ1-4|TRBV12-3/TRBV12-4|.
TGTGCCAGCAGTTTACGACAGTCTAATGAAAAACTGTTTTTT
CASSLRQSNEKLFF
>TRBD2|TRBJ2-1|TRBV5-1|.
TGCGCCAGCAGCCCAGGACTAGCGGAAAGCTCCAACAATGAGCAGTTCTTC
CASSPGLAESSNNEQFF
>TRBD2|TRBJ2-7|TRBV20-1|.
TGCAGTGCTAGAAGTGGACTAGCGGGAGTAGGGACGACCTACGAGCAGTACTTC
CSARSGLAGVGTTYEQYF
>.|TRBJ1-2|TRBV28|few
TGTGCCAGCAGTTCCCACTCTACGGGAGGGCCCTATGGCTACACCTTC
CASSSHSTGGPYGYTF
>.|TRBJ1-1|TRBV10-3|many
TGTGCCATCAGTCGCCAAGGAGGCACTGAAGCTTTCTTT
CAISRQGGTEAFF
>.|TRBJ2-7|TRBV4-2|few
TGTGCCAGCAGCCAAGATGAGGCTTCGAGCTCCTACGAGCAGTACTTC
CASSQDEASSSYEQYF
>TRBD1|TRBJ1-6|TRBV7-2|few
TGTGCCAGCAGCTTAAAACAGGGGTACTCACCCCTCCACTTT
CASSLKQGYSPLHF
>.|TRBJ2-2|TRBV6-5|.
TGTGCCAGCAGTTACAGGGGTGCCGGGGAGCTGTTTTTT
CASSYRGAGELFF
>.|TRBJ2-2|TRBV29-1|.
TGCAGCGTGGGGGGTGACAGGGACAACACCGGGGAGCTGTTTTTT
CSVGGDRDNTGELFF
>TRBD1|TRBJ1-5|TRBV5-1|once
TGCGCCAGCAGCGACAGGGCTTTTAGCAATCAGCCCCAGCATTTT
CASSDRAFSNQPQHF
>.|TRBJ2-3|TRBV6-1|.
TGTGCCAGCAGTCGATCCGGGGGAACAGATACGCAGTATTTT
CASSRSGGTDTQYF
>.|TRBJ2-1|TRBV28|.
TGTGCCAGCAGCCAGGGACCCTCCAACAATGAGCAGTTCTTC
CASSQGPSNNEQFF
>.|TRBJ1-2|TRBV7-3|.
TGTGCCAGCAGCACTAGGGAGGGTCTCTATGGCTACACCTTC
CASSTREGLYGYTF
>.|TRBJ2-5|TRBV29-1|few
TGCAGCGTTGGTGGACACGCAGAAGAGACCCAGTACTTC
CSVGGHAEETQYF
>.|TRBJ1-2|TRBV10-3|few
TGTGCCATCAGCAAAGACAGCAACTATGGCTACACCTTC
CAISKDSNYGYTF
>TRBD2|TRBJ2-7|TRBV7-2|.
TGTGCCAGCAGGCAGGGACTAGCGGGAGACTACGAGCAGTACTTC
CASRQGLAGDYEQYF
>.|TRBJ2-3|TRBV29-1|.
TGCAGCGTTGGGGCGGATTACACAGATACGCAGTATTTT
CSVGADYTDTQYF
>.|TRBJ1-1|TRBV5-1|.
TGCGCCAGCAGCTCTAACGCGGACACTGAAGCTTTCTTT
CASSSNADTEAFF
>.|TRBJ1-1|TRBV9|.
TGTGCCAGCAGCCCCAGCGGGGGGGCGTTGAACACTGAAGCTTTCTTT
CASSPSGGALNTEAFF
>TRBD2|TRBJ2-2|TRBV20-1|few
TGCAGTGCTAGCGCTCGGGAGGGTAGCGGGGAGCTGTTTTTT
CSASAREGSGELFF
>.|TRBJ2-1|TRBV6-1|many
TGTGCCAGCAGTGAAATAGCGGCCTACAATGAGCAGTTCTTC
CASSEIAAYNEQFF
>.|TRBJ2-6|TRBV5-1|.
TGCGCCAGCAGGGGACCGGATAGCTCTGGGGCCAACGTCCTGACTTTC
CASRGPDSSGANVLTF
>.|TRBJ2-5|TRBV25-1|few
TGTGCCAGCGGACCCTTAGGGACCCAGTACTTC
CASGPLGTQYF
>TRBD2|TRBJ2-3|TRBV14|few
TGTGCCAGCAGCGGAAGCGGGAGGCATGACACAGATACGCAGTATTTT
CASSGSGRHDTDTQYF
>TRBD2|TRBJ2-6|TRBV11-2|.
TGTGCCAGCAGGATCGGGACTAGCGGGATGAAGAGCTCTGGGGCCAACGTCCTGACTTTC
CASRIGTSGMKSSGANVLTF
>.|TRBJ1-2|TRBV9|few
TGTGCCAGCAGCGAGGTCAACGAGGCCGTCCATGGCTACACCTTC
CASSEVNEAVHGYTF
>.|TRBJ2-4|TRBV20-1|few
TGCAGTGCTAGAGCTGGGCAGGGAAACTTGCGTCAGTACTTC
CSARAGQGNLRQYF
>TRBD1|TRBJ2-1|TRBV30|few
TGTGCCTGGAGTGTTCACAGGGGGCTTTGGAATGAGCAGTTCTTC
CAWSVHRGLWNEQFF
>.|TRBJ2-5|TRBV5-5|many
TGTGCCAGCAGCGTACCGGGACGGAGTCAAGAGACCCAGTACTTC
CASSVPGRSQETQYF
>.|TRBJ1-1|TRBV6-2/TRBV6-3|.
TGTGCCAGCAGTATCGTTCGGAACACTGAAGCTTTCTTT
CASSIVRNTEAFF
>.|TRBJ2-7|TRBV9|.
TGTGCCAGCAGCTTCGGTAGTGGAGCCTACGAGCAGTACTTC
CASSFGSGAYEQYF
>TRBD2|TRBJ2-6|TRBV20-1|.
TGCAGTGCTAGAGATTTGTCTAGCGGCTCTGGGGCCAACGTCCTGACTTTC
CSARDLSSGSGANVLTF
>.|TRBJ2-1|TRBV20-1|many
TGCAGTGCTAGAGTCCTTAGTGCTGCCTCCTACAATGAGCAGTTCTTC
CSARVLSAASYNEQFF
>.|TRBJ2-7|TRBV7-2|few
TGTGCCAGCAGCCGTCAGGGGACTGGCTACGAGCAGTACTTC
CASSRQGTGYEQYF
>TRBD1|TRBJ2-1|TRBV11-1|.
TGTGCCAGCAGCTCGGGACAGGGGGATAACGGGCACGGAGGTGAGCAGTTCTTC
CASSSGQGDNGHGGEQFF
>.|TRBJ1-4|TRBV6-1|few
TGTGCCAGCAGTCGGGACCTGGGTGGAAAACTGTTTTTT
CASSRDLGGKLFF
>.|TRBJ2-3|TRBV19|.
TGTGCCAGTAGTGAGGTGAGGCGGGCCAGCACAGATACGCAGTATTTT
CASSEVRRASTDTQYF
>TRBD1|TRBJ1-5|TRBV6-5|.
TGTGCCAGCAGTTCCCAGGGGGGACAGGGGTTCGGTCAGCCCCAGCATTTT
CASSSQGGQGFGQPQHF
>.|TRBJ1-2|TRBV3-1|.
TGTGCCAGCAGCCCAATCGGGGCTACGGGTTCCTATGGCTACACCTTC
CASSPIGATGSYGYTF
>.|TRBJ2-5|TRBV7-7|few
TGTGCCAGCAGCTTCGAAGTGGCCGGGACCCAGTACTTC
CASSFEVAGTQYF
>TRBD1|TRBJ1-1|TRBV5-1|once
TGCGCCAGCATGCAGGGGGCGACTAACACTGAAGCTTTCTTT
CASMQGATNTEAFF
>TRBD2|TRBJ2-3|TRBV7-2|.
TGTGCCAGCAGCTTAGGACTAGCGGTGGAAGGTACGCAGTATTTT
CASSLGLAVEGTQYF
>TRBD1|TRBJ2-7|TRBV5-1|few
TGCGCCAGCAGCTTCACGGGACAGACGCACGAGCAGTACTTC
CASSFTGQTHEQYF
>.|TRBJ2-2|TRBV6-4|many
TGTGCCAGCAGTGACTCCGACACCGGGGAGCTGTTTTTT
CASSDSDTGELFF
>.|TRBJ1-1|TRBV27|.
TGTGCCAGCAGTTTATATGCGGGTAGCCCTGAAGCTTTCTTT
CASSLYAGSPEAFF
>.|TRBJ1-1|TRBV7-9|many
TGTGCCAGCAGCTTCGGGAACACTGAAGCTTTCTTT
CASSFGNTEAFF